Following are 24 T cell receptor beta chains from one sample sequenced in a study of neoadjuvant nivolumab and ipilimumab in lung cancer. This table comes from immunoSEQ multiplex PCR, and its TCRdb copy is limited to in-frame clones, with some not included. The table lists 20,000 to 25,000 clones, roughly 85% of them singletons. Here the sequenced sample was peripheral blood, taken before neoadjuvant nivolumab, alone or with ipilimumab. These receptors came from an adult with non-small cell lung cancer.

This chain connects TRBV5-4 to TRBJ2-7; the D is unclear. This CDR3 has 14 residues. CDR1 and CDR2 (germline): SGHNT, YYREEE (reference sequence). V was pared by 4 bases and J by 4 bases, with 15 bases between. The CDR3 is CASSTRTGPYEQYF. CDR3 nucleotide sequence: TGTGCCAGCAGCACCAGGACCGGGCCGTACGAGCAGTACTTC.

The gene calls are TRBV6-1 and TRBJ2-7, with a possible D match to TRBD2 (5 bases). Trimming shortened V by 0 bases and J by 3 bases, and 15 bases separated the two germline ends. The length of the CDR3 is 16 residues. Per the germline V gene, CDR1 is MNHNS and CDR2 is SASEGT. CDR3 region: CASSEALLVSGYEQYF. The CDR3 region has the DNA TGTGCCAGCAGTGAAGCCCTACTAGTTTCCGGCTACGAGCAGTACTTC.

This clone showed up just a few times. Written as DNA, the CDR3 is TGTGCCAGCAGCTCCCAACTCGGGACAGCCGGGAATGAGCAGTTCTTC. This sequence encodes CASSSQLGTAGNEQFF. This chain joins TRBV11-2 and TRBJ2-1, with 7 positions matching TRBD1. V dropped 4 bases and J dropped 7; count of bases not matched to a gene: 13. CDR3 size: 16 residues. Germline V gives CDR1 SGHAT, CDR2 FQNNGV. The full variable domain, with the rest looked up from reference TRBV11-2 and TRBJ2-1, is EAGVAQSPRYKIIEKRQSVAFWCNPISGHATLYWYQQILGQGPKLLIQFQNNGVVDDSQLPKDRFSAERLKGVDSTLKIQPAKLEDSAVYLCASSSQLGTAGNEQFFGPGTRLTVL.

The rearrangement uses TRBV4-1 and TRBJ1-5; D unresolved. Germline loops: CDR1 MGHRA, CDR2 YSYEKL. V was trimmed by 1 base and J by 7 bases, leaving 11 bases between them. This CDR3 spans 14 amino acids. For the CDR3, the DNA is TGCGCCAGCAGCCAAGTTTTTAGGCAGCAGCCCCAGCATTTT. Its protein product is CASSQVFRQQPQHF.

CDR3 sequence reads: CASSVGTGPGANVLTF. CDR3 DNA sequence: TGTGCCAGCAGCGTAGGGACAGGGCCTGGGGCCAACGTCCTGACTTTC. V is TRBV5-4 and J is TRBJ2-6, with 9 bases fitting TRBD1. Per germline, CDR1 SGHNT and CDR2 YYREEE (reference sequence). V dropped 4 bases and J dropped 2; count of bases not matched to a gene: 4. This CDR3 is 16 amino acids long.

This chain uses TRBV9 with TRBJ1-2; TRBD1 matches at 8 bases. This CDR3 spans 15 amino acids. V trimming: 0 bases; J trimming: 4 bases; junction bases outside the gene matches: 5. The germline V gene has CDR1 SGDLS and CDR2 YYNGEE. In DNA, the CDR3 is TGTGCCAGCAGCGTAGATCCAGGGGGCGGCTATGGCTACACCTTC. It translates to CASSVDPGGGYGYTF.

Here the CDR3 reads CASSQEAGEVGELFF. CDR3 bases: TGTGCCAGCAGCCAAGAGGCGGGAGAGGTGGGGGAGCTGTTTTTT. This chain joins TRBV4-2 and TRBJ2-2, with 7 bases that match TRBD2. Germline V lookup: CDR1 LGHNA, CDR2 YNFKEQ. V lost 0 bases and J lost 8; bases outside the gene matches: 6. The CDR3 contains 15 residues.

V and J are TRBV9 and TRBJ1-4, with D tentatively TRBD1 (6 bases). Between the trimmed V and J ends, which lost 4 bases and 8 bases, there was a span of 18 bases. The CDR3 is 15 amino acids. Germline lookup yields CDR1 SGDLS and CDR2 YYNGEE. As DNA, the CDR3 is TGTGCCAGCAGCAAAACCGGGACAAAGGGGGAAAAACTGTTTTTT. Its protein is CASSKTGTKGEKLFF.

In regard to this clone: Sequence at one end of the junction differs from germline and may be a read error. The J gene is TRBJ1-1, the V gene TRBV7-2, with D possibly being TRBD1 (5 bases). This CDR3 is 12 amino acids long. From germline, CDR1 is SGHTA and CDR2 FQGNSA. The CDR3 bases are TGTGCCAGCAGCAAGCCCGGGACCCCTCTTTACTTT. This gives the protein CASSKPGTPLYF.

The CDR3 sequence: CASSPPGQIYGYTF. Here the CDR3 DNA reads TGCGCCAGCAGCCCGCCGGGACAGATCTATGGCTACACCTTC. V gene TRBV4-3 combines with J gene TRBJ1-2; 7 nucleotides match TRBD1. V was pared by 4 bases and J by 4 bases, with 6 bases of the junction left unmatched. The CDR3 has 14 amino acids. CDR1 is LGHNA and CDR2 is YSLEER in the germline V gene.

The rearrangement links TRBV11-2 to TRBJ2-2, with D unresolved. Germline V CDR1 and CDR2: SGHAT, FQNNGV. This CDR3 is 13 amino acids long. Trimming took off 0 bases at V and 7 bases at J, with 6 bases between the two ends. The CDR3 is CASSLDRHGELFF. Here the CDR3 DNA reads TGTGCCAGCAGCTTAGATCGTCACGGGGAGCTGTTTTTT.

Of note for this clone: Its ends do not fully match the called genes, so a read error is possible. This chain connects TRBV7-7 to TRBJ2-1; TRBD2 aligns across 11 bases. From germline, CDR1 is SSHAT and CDR2 FNYEAQ (reference sequence). The CDR3 is 15 residues long. The CDR3 is CASSLGTSGYNEQFF. The CDR3 coding sequence is TGTGCTAGCAGCTTGGGGACTAGCGGCTACAATGAGCAGTTCTTC.

The chain is built from TRBV18 and TRBJ1-3; D uncertain. V was trimmed by 3 bases and J by 0 bases, leaving 15 bases between them. The CDR3 totals 17 residues. Germline V CDR1 and CDR2: KGHSH, LQKENI. The CDR3 nucleotides read TGTGCCAGCTCACCCTTCCTCGAGGGCCGCTCTGGAAACACCATATATTTT. Residues: CASSPFLEGRSGNTIYF.

J is TRBJ2-3 and V is TRBV6-4; D is perhaps TRBD1 or TRBD2 (5 bases each). This CDR3 region has 15 residues. Trimming shortened V by 3 bases and J by 6 bases, and 16 bases separated the two germline ends. The germline gives CDR1 MRHNA, CDR2 SNTAGT. CDR3 residues: CASSEATGGPDTQYF. As DNA, the CDR3 is TGTGCCAGCAGTGAAGCGACTGGGGGACCGGATACGCAGTATTTT.

V gene TRBV6-5 combines with J gene TRBJ1-5; D is undetermined. V was pared by 0 bases and J by 4 bases, with 10 bases between. The germline gives CDR1 MNHEY, CDR2 SVGAGI. The CDR3 is 15 amino acids. In DNA, the CDR3 is TGTGCCAGCAGTTACTCCAACAGCCCAAATCAGCCCCAGCATTTT. It translates to CASSYSNSPNQPQHF.

Points on this clone: At one boundary the junction diverges from the germline segment, which might be a read error. The rearrangement joins TRBV7-9 to TRBJ2-3, with unresolved D. The CDR3 sequence is 16 residues long. Germline loops: CDR1 SEHNR, CDR2 FQNEAQ (reference sequence). DNA of the CDR3: TGTGCCAGCAGCTTAGCGGTGGCGTCGAGCATAGATACGCAGTATTTT. Translating gives CASSLAVASSIDTQYF.

This sequence joins TRBV29-1 and TRBJ2-3, with 7 bases identical to TRBD2. Germline-derived CDR1 and CDR2 are SQVTM and ANQGSEA. The CDR3 is 14 residues long. J was trimmed by 3 bases and V by 0 bases; bases with no gene match: 3. The CDR3 region is CSVEEWGGTDTQYF. The CDR3 DNA follows: TGCAGCGTTGAAGAGTGGGGGGGAACAGATACGCAGTATTTT.

The chain is built from TRBV7-9 and TRBJ2-7; 8 positions agree with TRBD1. Germline lookup yields CDR1 SEHNR and CDR2 FQNEAQ (reference sequence). CDR3 length: 15 amino acids. The J segment lost 0 bases and the V segment lost 5 bases, leaving 6 bases of the junction unmatched. The CDR3 spells CASSPRQGLSYEQYF. DNA of the CDR3: TGTGCCAGCAGCCCCCGACAGGGGCTCTCCTACGAGCAGTACTTC.

The chain joins TRBV7-9 to TRBJ2-2; tentative D call: TRBD1 (7 bases). The CDR3 has 17 amino acids. V was trimmed by 0 bases and J by 3 bases, leaving 14 bases between them. Germline-derived CDR1 and CDR2 are SEHNR and FQNEAQ (reference sequence). The CDR3 spells CASSLARDSRYTGELFF. CDR3 sequence (DNA): TGTGCCAGCAGCTTAGCGCGGGACAGCCGATACACCGGGGAGCTGTTTTTT.

The chain is built from TRBV2 and TRBJ2-7; TRBD1 matches 9 bases. Germline CDR1 SNHLY, CDR2 FYNNEI. There are 14 residues in the CDR3. The J segment lost 7 bases and the V segment lost 6 bases, leaving 10 bases of the junction unmatched. CDR3 loop: CASRGGTGSGEQYF. The CDR3 DNA sequence: TGTGCCAGCAGGGGGGGGACAGGGTCGGGGGAGCAGTACTTC.

DNA for the CDR3: TGCGCCAGCAGCTTGGGCCCTGGGGCCAACGTCCTGACTTTC. As protein: CASSLGPGANVLTF. The genes are TRBV5-1 and TRBJ2-6; no definite D call. CDR3 length: 14 amino acids. Germline CDR1 and CDR2: SGHRS and YFSETQ. V lost 0 bases and J 2 bases, leaving 3 bases between the germline ends.

This clone came up a few times. The chain combines TRBV11-2 with TRBJ2-1; D is perhaps TRBD1 (6 bases). V lost 5 bases and J 7 bases, leaving 12 bases between the germline ends. CDR3 length: 13 residues. CDR1 is SGHAT, CDR2 FQNNGV, per germline. The CDR3 loop is CASSKYRENEQFF. The CDR3 DNA follows: TGTGCCAGCAGCAAATACAGGGAGAATGAGCAGTTCTTC.

The genes are TRBV7-9 and TRBJ2-1; 10 bases align to TRBD1. Trimming took 1 base from V and 16 from J; bases not matched to a gene: 4. The V gene's germline CDR1 is SEHNR and CDR2 FQNEAQ (reference sequence). This CDR3 is built from 12 residues. The CDR3 DNA reads TGTGCCAGCAGCTTAGTCGGGACAGGGGTATTCTTC. Translation: CASSLVGTGVFF.

This clone was detected only once. V gene TRBV29-1 combines with J gene TRBJ1-1; TRBD1 matches 7 bases. Trimming cost V 3 bases and J 4 bases; bases outside gene matches: 11. Germline loops: CDR1 SQVTM, CDR2 ANQGSEA. The CDR3 is 15 amino acids. CDR3 sequence: CSVDLGGSGGTEAFF. The DNA of the CDR3 is TGCAGCGTTGATTTGGGGGGGTCAGGGGGCACTGAAGCTTTCTTT.